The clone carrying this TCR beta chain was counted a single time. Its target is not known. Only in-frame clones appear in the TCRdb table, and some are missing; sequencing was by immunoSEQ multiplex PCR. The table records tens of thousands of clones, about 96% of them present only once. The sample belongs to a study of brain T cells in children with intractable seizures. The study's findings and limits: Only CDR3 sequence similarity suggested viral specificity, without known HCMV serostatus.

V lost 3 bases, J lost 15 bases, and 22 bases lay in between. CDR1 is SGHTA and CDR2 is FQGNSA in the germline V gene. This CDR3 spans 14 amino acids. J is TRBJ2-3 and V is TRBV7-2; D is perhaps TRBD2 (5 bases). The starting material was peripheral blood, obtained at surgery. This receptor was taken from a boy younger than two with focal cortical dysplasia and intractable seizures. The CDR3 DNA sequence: TGTGCCAGCAGCTTGGACTCAGGACTCCAGCGGCAATATTTT. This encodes CASSLDSGLQRQYF.